These 6 T cell receptor beta chains share one sample of origin, sequenced in a study of T cell repertoires in cytomegalovirus infection (dated by TCRdb to between 2018 and 2021). Sequencing took place on an Illumina HiSeq 1500. TCRdb passed the public sequencing reads through fastp at Q25 and MiXCR, retaining productive beta sequences. Identical CDR3 proteins give one entry, which carries the most common genes and DNA. This sample comprises more than 110,000 distinct CDR3 sequences, 32% of them detected only once. The ten largest clones add up to around half of the sample. Which antigens these TCRs recognize remains unknown. Interpreted using the paper, the treatment or condition label stands for: in vitro stimulation with specific CMV peptide epitopes to enrich CMV-specific T cells. Sequences were derived from CD8+ T cells from cultured PBMCs, sampled from culture after CMV antigen stimulation. Source of these receptors: a human donor in good health (CMV status not recorded). Some clones in this sample may be carry-over from other donors' samples.

Judged by abundance, this clonotype is medium-sized. CDR3 nucleotide sequence: TGTGCCAGCAGCTTAAATTTGGACTATTCAGATACGCAGTATTTT. Its protein is CASSLNLDYSDTQYF. The gene calls are TRBV11-2 and TRBJ2-3, with a possible D match to TRBD2 (6 bases). CDR1 SGHAT and CDR2 FQNNGV come from the germline V gene. Between the trimmed V and J ends, which lost 2 bases and 4 bases, there was a span of 13 bases. This CDR3 contains 15 residues.

This clonotype showed up just a few times. This chain connects TRBV7-6 to TRBJ2-5; no firm D call. With 1 base removed from V and 9 bases from J, the gap between germline ends came to 9 bases. Germline CDR1 reads SGHVS; CDR2 reads FNYEAQ. This CDR3 is 12 amino acids long. DNA of the CDR3: TGTGCCAGCAGCTTAGTGGATGAGGCCCAGTACTTC. It codes for CASSLVDEAQYF.

Many counts were recorded for this clonotype. The chain couples TRBV7-6 to TRBJ2-1; 7 positions agree with TRBD2. Unmatched junction bases numbered 1, after V lost 1 base and J lost 4 bases. Germline CDR1 reads SGHVS; CDR2 reads FNYEAQ. The CDR3 covers 14 residues. In DNA, the CDR3 is TGTGCCAGCAGCTTAGGGGGGGGATACAATGAGCAGTTCTTC. The encoded protein is CASSLGGGYNEQFF.

This clonotype was observed a few times. The V and J genes are TRBV9 and TRBJ1-1, with 7 positions matching TRBD1. The V gene's germline CDR1 is SGDLS and CDR2 YYNGEE. With 0 bases clipped from V and 2 bases from J, the junction kept 1 base outside the gene matches. The CDR3 is 14 amino acids. The CDR3 reads CASSVGDRNTEAFF. CDR3 DNA: TGTGCCAGCAGCGTAGGGGACAGAAACACTGAAGCTTTCTTT.

This clonotype occurred a few times. J is TRBJ2-7 and V is TRBV7-2, with 12 bases matching TRBD2. Germline V gene lookup returns CDR1 SGHTA and CDR2 FQGNSA. CDR3 length: 18 residues. V dropped 5 bases and J dropped 8; count of bases not matched to a gene: 19. The CDR3 reads CASSPRLAGALLLRQQYF. The DNA for the CDR3 is TGTGCCAGCAGCCCTAGACTAGCGGGGGCCCTCCTCCTACGGCAGCAGTACTTC.

The chain combines TRBV28 with TRBJ2-2; D uncertain. The CDR3 is made up of 14 amino acids. Germline CDR1 is MDHEN and CDR2 is SYDVKM. V was clipped by 2 bases and J by 1 base, with 5 bases between them. The CDR3 protein is CASSLMQNTGELFF. The CDR3 nucleotides read TGTGCCAGCAGTTTAATGCAGAACACCGGGGAGCTGTTTTTT.